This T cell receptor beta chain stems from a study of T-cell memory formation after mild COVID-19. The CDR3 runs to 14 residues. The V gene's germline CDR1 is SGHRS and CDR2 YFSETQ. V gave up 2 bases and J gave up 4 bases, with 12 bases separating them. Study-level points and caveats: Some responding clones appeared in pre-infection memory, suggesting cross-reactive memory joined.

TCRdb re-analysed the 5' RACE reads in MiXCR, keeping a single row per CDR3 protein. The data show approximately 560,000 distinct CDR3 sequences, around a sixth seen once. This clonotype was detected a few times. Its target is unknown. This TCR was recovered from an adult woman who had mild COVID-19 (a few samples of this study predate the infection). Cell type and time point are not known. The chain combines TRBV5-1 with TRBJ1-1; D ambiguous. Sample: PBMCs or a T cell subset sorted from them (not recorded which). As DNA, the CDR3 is TGCGCCAGCAGCTTAAACGGGCAGAGCACTGAAGCTTTCTTT. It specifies CASSLNGQSTEAFF.